This section outlines one TCR beta chain sequence together with its context. Its specificity is unknown. The source of the sample is a study of cytomegalovirus exposure and HLA in healthy donors. The CDR3 sequence is 13 residues long. In germline, CDR1 is SGHNT, CDR2 YYREEE (reference sequence). Trimming stripped 4 bases from V and 5 bases from J, with 12 bases between. Study-wide findings and caveats: Earlier analysis yielded a pattern in which most TCR beta V segments were productive about 90% or about 30% of the time. Generally TCR sequences proved uncommon, though certain public TCRs appeared in numerous donors. Certain indistinguishable V segments, among them TRBV6-2 and TRBV6-3, were excluded. CMV serostatus was the only recorded immune exposure for donors.

PCR primers comprised 60 Vbeta and 13 Jbeta primers. Using immunoSEQ multiplex PCR, the repertoire was profiled, and TCRdb retains in-frame clones only, with some absent. In the table there are about 200,000 clones, roughly four fifths of which are singletons. This chain links TRBV5-4 with TRBJ2-5, with TRBD2 as a possible D gene (6 bases). The clonotype was recovered from a girl aged 2-9 years in good health and CMV-seronegative. Sequencing was done on a sample of PBMCs. This CDR3 is CASSQPGEETQYF. DNA for the CDR3: TGTGCCAGCAGCCAACCGGGGGAGGAGACCCAGTACTTC.